The rows below give T cell receptor beta chains drawn from one sample of a study of early T cells in non-severe SARS-CoV-2 infection. MiXCR, run by TCRdb on the 5' RACE reads, gives a single entry per CDR3 protein. The sample consists of 85,000 to 95,000 distinct CDR3 sequences, around 15% of them appearing once. The specimen sequenced was whole blood. The receptors come from an adult who was a healthcare worker with PCR-confirmed SARS-CoV-2 infection or an uninfected control (not recorded which). The CDR3 runs from the conserved cysteine through the conserved F or W. D genes are given only for firm matches. Rows may omit the clone size; those that give it use once, few, many or a size class.

-	TRBV3-1	TRBJ2-3	TRBD2	CASSQVEPSGQEADTQYF	TGTGCCAGCAGCCAAGTCGAGCCTAGCGGCCAAGAGGCAGATACGCAGTATTTT
few	TRBV20-1	TRBJ2-2	-	CSARDLGGQNTGELFF	TGCAGTGCTAGAGATCTCGGGGGGCAGAACACCGGGGAGCTGTTTTTT
-	TRBV7-3	TRBJ1-1	-	CASSPTTVMNTEAFF	TGTGCCAGCAGCCCAACGACGGTAATGAACACTGAAGCTTTCTTT
-	TRBV7-9	TRBJ1-4	-	CASSSRGPGEEKLFF	TGTGCCAGCAGCTCTAGGGGCCCCGGGGAGGAAAAACTGTTTTTT
-	TRBV7-6	TRBJ2-3	TRBD2	CASSPRTSGGGDTQYF	TGTGCCAGCAGCCCCCGGACTAGCGGGGGTGGCGATACGCAGTATTTT
-	TRBV5-1	TRBJ2-3	-	CASSVNYDTQYF	TGCGCCAGCAGCGTCAACTATGATACGCAGTATTTT
-	TRBV11-3	TRBJ1-3	-	CASSFRGNGNTIYF	TGTGCCAGCAGCTTTCGGGGAAATGGAAACACCATATATTTT
many	TRBV7-8	TRBJ2-6	-	CASSRRDGYSGANVLTF	TGTGCCAGCAGCCGCAGGGACGGATACTCTGGGGCCAACGTCCTGACTTTC
few	TRBV7-3	TRBJ2-1	TRBD2	CASSPQGSGGYNEQFF	TGTGCCAGCAGCCCTCAGGGTAGCGGGGGTTACAATGAGCAGTTCTTC
-	TRBV20-1	TRBJ1-2	-	CSAHRSGTPTGYGYTF	TGCAGTGCCCACCGATCCGGGACACCCACCGGCTATGGCTACACCTTC
-	TRBV3-1	TRBJ1-1	TRBD1	CATHAGTGAVQAFF	TGTGCCACCCATGCCGGGACAGGGGCCGTTCAAGCTTTCTTT
-	TRBV25-1	TRBJ2-3	TRBD2	CASSEYLAGVRTQYF	TGTGCCAGCAGTGAATATCTAGCGGGGGTTCGTACGCAGTATTTT
few	TRBV10-3	TRBJ1-6	-	CAISLDSYNSPLHF	TGTGCCATCAGCCTGGACTCCTATAATTCACCCCTCCACTTT
-	TRBV29-1	TRBJ2-3	-	CSVESGRGTTDTQYF	TGCAGCGTTGAAAGCGGACGGGGTACCACAGATACGCAGTATTTT
-	TRBV4-1	TRBJ2-2	TRBD2	CASSQGPWTSGVWSTGELFF	TGCGCCAGCAGCCAAGGTCCCTGGACTAGCGGGGTATGGAGCACCGGGGAGCTGTTTTTT
few	TRBV28	TRBJ2-3	-	CASSAQDSTDTQYF	TGTGCCAGCAGTGCCCAGGACAGCACAGATACGCAGTATTTT
-	TRBV3-1	TRBJ1-1	TRBD1	CASSQGQTEAFF	TGTGCCAGCAGCCAGGGACAGACTGAAGCTTTCTTT
few	TRBV29-1	TRBJ2-3	-	CSVEEGGVNTDTQYF	TGCAGCGTTGAAGAGGGGGGAGTAAACACAGATACGCAGTATTTT
few	TRBV20-1	TRBJ2-3	-	CSASRPVGPTDTQYF	TGCAGTGCTAGCCGGCCAGTGGGCCCCACAGATACGCAGTATTTT
-	TRBV29-1	TRBJ1-5	-	CRTGEGSQPQHF	TGCAGAACTGGGGAGGGAAGTCAGCCCCAGCATTTT
-	TRBV5-4	TRBJ2-5	TRBD2	CASRRTSSETQYF	TGTGCCAGCAGGAGGACTAGTTCCGAGACCCAGTACTTC
few	TRBV5-1	TRBJ2-1	-	CASSLDPLTGSYNEQFF	TGCGCCAGCAGCTTGGACCCATTGACAGGTTCCTACAATGAGCAGTTCTTC
-	TRBV12-3/TRBV12-4	TRBJ1-1	-	CASSLKWGTEAFF	TGTGCCAGCAGTTTAAAATGGGGTACTGAAGCTTTCTTT
-	TRBV19	TRBJ2-3	-	CASSNVAGIADTQYF	TGTGCCAGTAGTAATGTGGCGGGGATCGCAGATACGCAGTATTTT
many	TRBV12-3/TRBV12-4	TRBJ1-2	-	CASSSGQTNYGYTF	TGTGCCAGCAGTTCCGGACAGACAAACTATGGCTACACCTTC
few	TRBV6-6	TRBJ2-4	-	CASSPTTGTKNIQYF	TGTGCCAGCAGCCCCACCACAGGTACCAAAAACATTCAGTACTTC
-	TRBV7-6	TRBJ1-1	TRBD1	CASSLLTGAVNTEAFF	TGTGCCAGCAGCTTATTAACAGGGGCCGTGAACACTGAAGCTTTCTTT
few	TRBV7-3	TRBJ2-1	TRBD1	CASSSPRRPGQGFYNEQFF	TGTGCCAGCAGCTCACCCAGAAGACCGGGACAGGGGTTCTACAATGAGCAGTTCTTC
-	TRBV20-1	TRBJ1-4	-	CSAAGAGATNEKLFF	TGCAGTGCTGCAGGGGCGGGGGCAACTAATGAAAAACTGTTTTTT
few	TRBV2	TRBJ1-6	TRBD1	CASSSRDRGLGSF	TGTGCCAGCAGTTCCCGGGACAGGGGGCTTGGATCCTTT
few	TRBV20-1	TRBJ2-3	-	CSATLRGRDTDTQYF	TGCAGTGCTACCCTCCGGGGGCGAGACACAGATACGCAGTATTTT
few	TRBV24-1	TRBJ1-1	-	CATSERDDEAFF	TGTGCCACCAGTGAGAGGGACGATGAAGCTTTCTTT
few	TRBV19	TRBJ2-4	-	CASSKRVSLAKNIQYF	TGTGCCAGTAGTAAACGGGTGTCGCTAGCCAAAAACATTCAGTACTTC
-	TRBV7-2	TRBJ2-2	-	CASKSGPNTGELFF	TGTGCCAGCAAGTCAGGGCCAAACACCGGGGAGCTGTTTTTT
few	TRBV27	TRBJ2-5	-	CASSPADVQETQYF	TGTGCCAGCAGTCCCGCAGATGTCCAAGAGACCCAGTACTTC
-	TRBV20-1	TRBJ1-2	TRBD1	CSASGTGRGYTF	TGCAGTGCTTCCGGGACAGGGAGAGGCTACACCTTC
many	TRBV7-3	TRBJ2-2	TRBD1	CASSYGPKPGQVNTGELFF	TGTGCCAGCAGCTATGGCCCTAAACCGGGACAGGTGAACACCGGGGAGCTGTTTTTT
many	TRBV6-6	TRBJ1-5	TRBD1	CASSDKTGDQPQHF	TGTGCCAGCAGCGACAAGACAGGGGATCAGCCCCAGCATTTT
-	TRBV3-1	TRBJ2-1	TRBD1	CASSSTQGVGLNELFF	TGTGCCAGCAGCTCAACACAGGGGGTCGGGCTCAATGAGCTGTTCTTC
-	TRBV6-6	TRBJ1-3	-	CASSYLGDSSGNTIYF	TGTGCCAGCAGTTACTTGGGGGATAGCTCTGGAAACACCATATATTTT
few	TRBV6-6	TRBJ2-5	-	CASSVIEETQYF	TGTGCCAGCAGTGTAATAGAAGAGACCCAGTACTTC
many	TRBV7-3	TRBJ1-1	-	CASSLGRTNTEAFF	TGTGCCAGCAGCTTAGGGCGGACCAACACTGAAGCTTTCTTT
-	TRBV5-1	TRBJ2-3	-	CASSLRTGTDTQYF	TGCGCCAGCAGCTTGCGGACGGGGACAGATACGCAGTATTTT
many	TRBV7-6	TRBJ2-3	TRBD1	CASSLVGTGGTDTQYF	TGTGCCAGCAGCTTAGTAGGGACAGGTGGAACAGATACGCAGTATTTT
-	TRBV7-8	TRBJ2-2	-	CASTHRGGRRGTGELFF	TGTGCCAGCACCCATCGCGGGGGCCGGCGCGGCACCGGGGAGCTGTTTTTT
few	TRBV29-1	TRBJ2-1	TRBD2	CSVVLAGGYRGEQFF	TGCAGCGTTGTTCTAGCGGGGGGGTATCGTGGTGAGCAGTTCTTC
few	TRBV20-1	TRBJ1-2	TRBD1	CSATAGTGAGYTF	TGCAGTGCCACCGCCGGGACAGGGGCTGGCTACACCTTC
-	TRBV29-1	TRBJ1-2	-	CSARTDIYGYTF	TGCAGCGCCCGGACAGATATCTATGGCTACACCTTC
-	TRBV29-1	TRBJ1-2	-	CSAKLPLAGDGYTF	TGCAGCGCTAAACTTCCCCTTGCTGGGGATGGCTACACCTTC
-	TRBV7-3	TRBJ2-5	-	CASSPPPGGPQETQYF	TGTGCCAGCAGCCCCCCCCCCGGGGGACCCCAAGAGACCCAGTACTTC
-	TRBV29-1	TRBJ1-1	-	CSVMGLGNTEAFF	TGCAGCGTGATGGGATTGGGGAACACTGAAGCTTTCTTT